These 28 T cell receptor beta chains were all obtained from the same sample, sequenced in a study of cytomegalovirus exposure and HLA in healthy donors. 60 Vbeta and 13 Jbeta primers were used in PCR. The assay was immunoSEQ multiplex PCR, and TCRdb's table has in-frame clones only and misses some. This sample carries fewer than 200,000 clones, around 80% of them seen once, and the ten largest clones take roughly 5%. Sequenced input: PBMCs. Source of these receptors: a man aged 35-49 years in good health and CMV-seronegative.

This sequence joins TRBV18 and TRBJ2-3; TRBD2 aligns across 7 bases. The CDR3 length is 14 residues. V gave up 2 bases and J gave up 9 bases; unmatched junction bases: 8. CDR1 and CDR2 (germline): KGHSH, LQKENI. The CDR3 sequence: CASSPKRGASTQYF. The CDR3 region has the DNA TGTGCCAGCTCACCAAAGCGGGGTGCAAGCACGCAGTATTTT.

This clone was seen just once. The V and J genes are TRBV7-6 and TRBJ2-1; 9 bases align to TRBD1. The CDR3 covers 16 residues. V lost 4 bases, J lost 8 bases, and 12 bases stayed unmatched. The germline V gene encodes CDR1 SGHVS and CDR2 FNYEAQ. CDR3 nucleotides: TGTGCCAGCAGCTCCCCGCGGGACAGGGTGTCGGATGAGCAGTTCTTC. Translation: CASSSPRDRVSDEQFF.

This chain's CDR3 is CAIRGTGGYEQYF. The CDR3 nucleotides are TGTGCCATCAGGGGGACAGGGGGCTACGAGCAGTACTTC. The chain has TRBV10-3 and TRBJ2-7, with 11 bases lining up with TRBD1. The CDR3 extends over 13 amino acids. The V gene end was trimmed by 6 bases and the J gene end by 3 bases; junction bases not matched to a gene: 1. Germline V gene data show CDR1 as ENHRY and CDR2 as SYGVKD.

The V call is TRBV7-2, the J call TRBJ1-3; 8 nucleotides match TRBD1. The germline V gene encodes CDR1 SGHTA and CDR2 FQGNSA. The CDR3 totals 15 residues. The V and J ends lost 5 bases and 4 bases, in that order; junction bases with no gene match: 7. The CDR3 is CASSPRTGLGNTIYF. CDR3 DNA: TGTGCCAGCAGCCCTCGGACAGGGTTGGGAAACACCATATATTTT.

This chain uses TRBV5-4 with TRBJ2-7, with D uncertain. The CDR3 extends over 14 amino acids. The ends were cut back, 1 base at V and 0 bases at J, with 8 bases in the middle. Germline V gives CDR1 SGHNT, CDR2 YYREEE (reference sequence). The CDR3 sequence is CASSLPANSYEQYF. Here the CDR3 DNA reads TGTGCCAGCAGCTTGCCAGCGAACTCCTACGAGCAGTACTTC. The entire variable domain, with the rest obtained from reference TRBV5-4 and TRBJ2-7, is as follows: ETGVTQSPTHLIKTRGQQVTLRCSSQSGHNTVSWYQQALGQGPQFIFQYYREEENGRGNFPPRFSGLQFPNYSSELNVNALELDDSALYLCASSLPANSYEQYFGPGTRLTVT.

This clone was seen a handful of times. The chain combines TRBV27 with TRBJ1-1; 7 nucleotides line up with TRBD1. Germline loops: CDR1 MNHEY, CDR2 SMNVEV (reference sequence). The CDR3 consists of 14 residues. The ends lost 4 bases at V and 2 bases at J; junction bases unmatched: 4. CDR3 nucleotides: TGTGCCAGCAGTTCCGACAGGGAAAACACTGAAGCTTTCTTT. Protein sequence: CASSSDRENTEAFF.

The chain carries TRBV4-1 and TRBJ1-2, with D possibly being TRBD1 (6 bases). The germline V and J ends were trimmed by 3 bases and 0 bases, with 14 bases remaining between them. CDR1 is MGHRA, CDR2 YSYEKL, per germline. CDR3 length equals 16 residues. In DNA, the CDR3 is TGCGCCAGCAGCCAGGGGACACCCTTAACTAACTATGGCTACACCTTC. It yields the protein CASSQGTPLTNYGYTF.

The chain combines TRBV12-5 with TRBJ2-3, with a possible D match to TRBD1 (6 bases). Germline V gene lookup returns CDR1 LGHNT and CDR2 FRNRAP. The V end was cut by 1 base, the J end by 6 bases, with 17 bases between. The CDR3 spans 16 residues. The CDR3 DNA follows: TGTGCTAGTGGTTTGGGACGACAGGTTTTGGGGGATACGCAGTATTTT. Translated: CASGLGRQVLGDTQYF.

The chain couples TRBV6-1 to TRBJ2-7; D might be TRBD2 (6 bases). This CDR3 is built from 14 residues. The V and J ends lost 2 bases and 4 bases respectively, with 12 bases between them. Per the germline V gene, CDR1 is MNHNS and CDR2 is SASEGT. This chain's CDR3 is CASSERERGYEQYF. In nucleotides, the CDR3 is TGTGCCAGCAGTGAACGCGAACGGGGGTACGAGCAGTACTTC.

Points on this clone: A far larger clone is one base from this, pointing to a likely read error. The CDR3 spells CASSLDRVEEAFF. CDR3 nucleotide sequence: TGTGCCAGCAGCTTAGACAGAGTAGAAGAAGCTTTCTTT. V and J are TRBV13 and TRBJ1-1; D uncertain. Germline-derived CDR1 and CDR2 are PRHDT and FYEKMQ (reference sequence). V lost 1 base and J lost 8, with 11 bases in between. The CDR3 has 13 residues. Looking up the rest from reference TRBV13 and TRBJ1-1 gives the full variable domain: AAGVIQSPRHLIKEKRETATLKCYPIPRHDTVYWYQQGPGQDPQFLISFYEKMQSDKGSIPDRFSAQQFSDYHSELNMSSLELGDSALYFCASSLDRVEEAFFGQGTRLTVV.

The CDR3 protein is CASSKGDSSFNQPQHF. DNA of the CDR3: TGTGCCAGCAGCAAGGGGGACAGCAGCTTTAATCAGCCCCAGCATTTT. This chain uses TRBV27 with TRBJ1-5, with TRBD1 matching over 7 bases. The V segment lost 6 bases and the J segment 4 bases; nucleotides outside the gene matches: 12. The CDR3 covers 16 residues. CDR1 MNHEY and CDR2 SMNVEV come from the germline V gene (reference sequence).

The rearrangement uses TRBV7-9 and TRBJ1-6; D is perhaps TRBD1 (6 bases). The germline V gene has CDR1 SEHNR and CDR2 FQNEAQ (reference sequence). This CDR3 has 16 residues. V was pared by 1 base and J by 7 bases, with 14 bases between. CDR3 loop: CASSLDRVSNNSPLHF. The CDR3 DNA is TGTGCCAGCAGCTTAGACAGGGTTTCTAACAATTCACCCCTCCACTTT.

The chain has TRBV7-2 and TRBJ2-6, with 9 bases that match TRBD1. After removal of 5 bases from V and 3 bases from J, the junction contained 11 bases not matched to a gene. The CDR3 spans 18 residues. Germline-derived CDR1 and CDR2 are SGHTA and FQGNSA. The chain's CDR3 is CASSNRDRVYYGANVLTF. The DNA for the CDR3 is TGTGCCAGCAGCAACCGGGACAGGGTTTATTATGGGGCCAACGTCCTGACTTTC.

The rearrangement links TRBV9 to TRBJ2-1; no firm D call. The V end was cut by 1 base, the J end by 8 bases, with 13 bases between. The germline V gene has CDR1 SGDLS and CDR2 YYNGEE. The CDR3 spans 14 residues. CDR3 region: CASSVILVVYEQFF. CDR3 bases: TGTGCCAGCAGCGTAATCCTAGTAGTCTATGAGCAGTTCTTC. Using reference TRBV9 and TRBJ2-1 for the parts outside the CDR3, the full variable domain is DSGVTQTPKHLITATGQRVTLRCSPRSGDLSVYWYQQSLDQGLQFLIQYYNGEERAKGNILERFSAQQFPDLHSELNLSSLELGDSALYFCASSVILVVYEQFFGPGTRLTVL.

This chain uses TRBV5-1 with TRBJ2-3; 7 positions agree with TRBD2. Germline lookup yields CDR1 SGHRS and CDR2 YFSETQ. There are 15 residues in the CDR3. V was clipped by 4 bases and J by 4 bases; unmatched bases: 9. CDR3 sequence reads: CASSPTSGGADTQYF. The CDR3 coding sequence is TGCGCCAGCAGCCCGACTAGTGGGGGGGCAGATACGCAGTATTTT.

V and J are TRBV7-9 and TRBJ2-7; 7 nucleotides align to TRBD1. The junction had 5 bases not matched to a gene; V was cut back by 4 bases and J by 5 bases. Per the germline V gene, CDR1 is SEHNR and CDR2 is FQNEAQ (reference sequence). The CDR3 has 13 amino acids. CDR3 in DNA: TGTGCCAGCAGCTATGGACAGGTCAACGAGCAGTACTTC. Amino acids: CASSYGQVNEQYF.

The chain recombines TRBV6-6 with TRBJ1-3; the D is unclear. The CDR3 runs to 15 residues. Germline CDR1 is MNHNY and CDR2 is SVGAGI (reference sequence). Trimming stripped 6 bases from V and 0 bases from J, with 12 bases between. The CDR3 here is CASSPRRDSGNTIYF. DNA for the CDR3: TGTGCCAGCAGCCCTAGACGGGACTCTGGAAACACCATATATTTT.

The rearrangement joins TRBV4-3 to TRBJ1-2; D perhaps matches TRBD1 (6 bases). In germline, CDR1 is LGHNA, CDR2 YSLEER. The CDR3 length is 19 residues. Trimming stripped 0 bases from V and 2 bases from J, with 22 bases between. CDR3 residues: CASSQERGGSALKNYGYTF. The CDR3 DNA reads TGCGCCAGCAGCCAAGAGAGGGGGGGTTCCGCCTTAAAGAACTATGGCTACACCTTC.

The rearrangement uses TRBV18 and TRBJ2-3, with D maybe TRBD1 (6 bases). This CDR3 contains 15 residues. Germline lookup yields CDR1 KGHSH and CDR2 LQKENI. V was cut by 3 bases and J by 1 base, with 11 bases left in between. In DNA form, the CDR3 reads TGTGCCAGCTCACCCCTTGGACAGCGCACAGATACGCAGTATTTT. Translated: CASSPLGQRTDTQYF. The entire variable domain, with the rest obtained from reference TRBV18 and TRBJ2-3, is as follows: NAGVMQNPRHLVRRRGQEARLRCSPMKGHSHVYWYRQLPEEGLKFMVYLQKENIIDESGMPKERFSAEFPKEGPSILRIQQVVRGDSAAYFCASSPLGQRTDTQYFGPGTRLTVL.

The chain combines TRBV6-1 with TRBJ1-2; TRBD1 agrees at 7 bases. The CDR3 is made up of 13 amino acids. V shed 3 bases and J 2 bases; nucleotides not matched to a gene: 0. CDR1 and CDR2 from the germline V gene are MNHNS and SASEGT. CDR3 residues: CASSEDRNYGYTF. The DNA for the CDR3 is TGTGCCAGCAGTGAGGACAGGAACTATGGCTACACCTTC.

This sequence joins TRBV5-4 and TRBJ1-1; 11 nucleotides agree with TRBD1. V gave up 5 bases and J gave up 3 bases; unmatched junction bases: 6. The V gene's germline CDR1 is SGHNT and CDR2 YYREEE (reference sequence). The CDR3 is made up of 15 amino acids. The CDR3 reads CASRRDRGTDTEAFF. The CDR3 nucleotides read TGTGCCAGCAGGCGGGACAGGGGGACCGACACTGAAGCTTTCTTT.

The chain employs TRBV30 and TRBJ2-3; no definite D call. Per germline, CDR1 GTSNPN and CDR2 SVGIG (reference sequence). Trimming left V 4 bases short and J 5 bases short, with 10 bases between. The CDR3 is 12 amino acids. CDR3 sequence (DNA): TGTGCCTGGAACACCCAGAAAGATACGCAGTATTTT. Translating it yields CAWNTQKDTQYF.

The rearrangement joins TRBV5-3 to TRBJ2-1, with D tentatively TRBD2 (6 bases). TRBV5-3 is recorded as an ORF, its role being uncertain. The V end was cut by 1 base, the J end by 3 bases, with 11 bases between. The CDR3 extends over 15 amino acids. CDR3 nucleotide sequence: TGTGCCAGAAGCTTGTCGGGAGCGATCTACAATGAGCAGTTCTTC. Encoded protein: CARSLSGAIYNEQFF.

The chain has TRBV29-1 and TRBJ2-7; TRBD1 agrees at 11 bases. Germline V gene data show CDR1 as SQVTM and CDR2 as ANQGSEA. The CDR3 has 12 residues. Trimming at V came to 7 bases and at J to 4 bases, leaving 3 bases not matched to a gene. CDR3 sequence (DNA): TGCAGCGGCGGGGACAGGGGGTACGAGCAGTACTTC. Its protein product is CSGGDRGYEQYF.

The chain links TRBV30 to TRBJ2-4; D might be TRBD1 (6 bases). CDR1 and CDR2 (germline): GTSNPN, SVGIG (reference sequence). Trimming cost V 0 bases and J 7 bases, with 10 bases left between them. The CDR3 runs to 13 residues. CDR3 DNA sequence: TGTGCCTGGAGTGTAGGGCAGGGGAACATTCAGTACTTC. Translation: CAWSVGQGNIQYF.

Turning to this clone: A read error may produce the germline difference seen at one junction end. The J gene is TRBJ1-1, the V gene TRBV7-9; no clear D gene. CDR1 and CDR2 from the germline V gene are SEHNR and FQNEAQ (reference sequence). CDR3 length: 12 residues. CDR3 bases: TGTTCCAGCAGCTTAGCCACAGTGGAAGCTTTCTTT. It is translated as CSSSLATVEAFF.

The CDR3 protein is CASSPDREARETQYF. CDR3 nucleotide sequence: TGTGCCAGCAGTCCTGACAGGGAGGCCAGAGAGACCCAGTACTTC. The rearrangement uses TRBV7-2 and TRBJ2-5; possible D gene TRBD1, 7 bases. The V end lost 6 bases, the J end lost 4 bases, and 18 bases lay between the germline ends. The CDR3 is 15 residues long. Per germline, CDR1 SGHTA and CDR2 FQGNSA.

CDR3 coding DNA: TGTGCCAGCAGTTTGGGTGAGGGAACTGAAGCTTTCTTT. This encodes CASSLGEGTEAFF. This rearrangement joins TRBV6-4 to TRBJ1-1; no definite D call. The CDR3 has 13 residues. Trimming cost V 5 bases and J 5 bases, with 12 bases left between them. Germline V lookup: CDR1 MRHNA, CDR2 SNTAGT.